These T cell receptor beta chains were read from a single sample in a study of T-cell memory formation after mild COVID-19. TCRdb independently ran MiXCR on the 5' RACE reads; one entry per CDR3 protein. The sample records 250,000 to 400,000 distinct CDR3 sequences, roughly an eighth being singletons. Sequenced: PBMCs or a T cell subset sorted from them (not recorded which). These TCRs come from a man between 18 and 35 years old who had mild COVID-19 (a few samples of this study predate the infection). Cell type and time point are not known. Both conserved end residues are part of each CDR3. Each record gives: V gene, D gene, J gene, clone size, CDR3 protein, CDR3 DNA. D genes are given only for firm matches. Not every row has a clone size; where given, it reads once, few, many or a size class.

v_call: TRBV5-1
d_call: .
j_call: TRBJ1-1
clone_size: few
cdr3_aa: CASSLISGARVTEAFF
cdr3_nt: TGCGCCAGCAGCTTGATTTCGGGGGCGCGGGTCACTGAAGCTTTCTTT

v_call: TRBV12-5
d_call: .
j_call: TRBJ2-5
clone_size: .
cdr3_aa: CASGLVSDGETQYF
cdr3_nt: TGTGCTAGTGGTTTGGTAAGCGATGGAGAGACCCAGTACTTC

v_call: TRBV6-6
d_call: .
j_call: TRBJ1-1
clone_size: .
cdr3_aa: CASSYGSPPFF
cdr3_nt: TGTGCCAGCAGTTACGGGTCACCTCCCTTCTTT

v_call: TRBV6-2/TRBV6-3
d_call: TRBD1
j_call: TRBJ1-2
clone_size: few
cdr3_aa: CASSPGTGGESYTF
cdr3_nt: TGTGCCAGCAGCCCTGGGACAGGGGGCGAGAGCTACACCTTC

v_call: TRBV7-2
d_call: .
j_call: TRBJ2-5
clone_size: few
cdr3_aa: CASSPRGPQGKETQYF
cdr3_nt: TGTGCCAGCTCGCCGCGGGGTCCCCAGGGGAAAGAGACCCAGTACTTC

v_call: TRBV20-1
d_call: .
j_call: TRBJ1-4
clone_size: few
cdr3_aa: CSARRQEKLFF
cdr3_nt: TGCAGTGCTAGGAGACAGGAAAAACTGTTTTTT

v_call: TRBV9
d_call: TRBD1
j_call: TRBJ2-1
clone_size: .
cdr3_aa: CASSAGQGANEQFF
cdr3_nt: TGTGCCAGCAGCGCCGGACAGGGGGCGAATGAGCAGTTCTTC

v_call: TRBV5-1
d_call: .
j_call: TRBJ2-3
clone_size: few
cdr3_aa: CASSLERADTQYF
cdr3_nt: TGCGCCAGCAGCTTGGAACGGGCAGATACGCAGTATTTT

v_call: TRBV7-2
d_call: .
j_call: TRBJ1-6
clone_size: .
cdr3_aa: CASSLAAVYNSPLHF
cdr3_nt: TGTGCCAGCAGCTTAGCTGCAGTCTATAATTCACCCCTCCACTTT

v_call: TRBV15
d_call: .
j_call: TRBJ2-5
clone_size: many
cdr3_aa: CATSRDLETQYF
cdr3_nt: TGTGCCACCAGCAGAGATTTGGAGACCCAGTACTTC

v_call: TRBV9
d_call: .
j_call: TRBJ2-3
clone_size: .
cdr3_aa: CASSVGWGSTDTQYF
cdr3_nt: TGTGCCAGCAGCGTAGGGTGGGGGAGCACAGATACGCAGTATTTT

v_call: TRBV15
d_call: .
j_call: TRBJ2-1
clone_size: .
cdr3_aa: CASAFGAVSDEQFF
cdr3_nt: TGTGCCTCTGCTTTCGGGGCGGTAAGTGATGAGCAGTTCTTC

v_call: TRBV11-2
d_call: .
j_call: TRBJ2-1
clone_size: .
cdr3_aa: CASSLSMDKNYNEQFF
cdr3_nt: TGTGCCAGCAGCTTATCTATGGACAAGAACTACAATGAGCAGTTCTTC

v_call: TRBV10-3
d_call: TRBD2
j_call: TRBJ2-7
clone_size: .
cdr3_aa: CAIRVAGGTYEQYF
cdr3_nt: TGTGCCATCAGGGTAGCGGGGGGAACCTACGAGCAGTACTTC

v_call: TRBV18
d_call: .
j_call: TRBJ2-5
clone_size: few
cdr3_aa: CASSPPHGETQYF
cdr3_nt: TGTGCCAGCTCACCACCCCACGGGGAGACCCAGTACTTC

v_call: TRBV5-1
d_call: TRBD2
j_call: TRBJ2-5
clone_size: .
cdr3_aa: CASSSGLAGATVETQYF
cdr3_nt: TGCGCCAGCAGCTCGGGACTAGCGGGGGCGACTGTGGAGACCCAGTACTTC

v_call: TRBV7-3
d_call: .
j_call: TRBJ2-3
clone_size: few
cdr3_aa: CASSLWGQLTDTQYF
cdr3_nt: TGTGCCAGCAGCTTATGGGGGCAACTGACAGATACGCAGTATTTT

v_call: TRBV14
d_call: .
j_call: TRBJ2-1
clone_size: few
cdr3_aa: CASSPRTQSEQFF
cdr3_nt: TGTGCCAGCAGCCCTCGCACCCAAAGTGAGCAGTTCTTC

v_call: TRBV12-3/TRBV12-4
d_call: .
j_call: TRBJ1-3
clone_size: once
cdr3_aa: CASSLVGEGSGNTIYF
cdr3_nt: TGTGCCAGCAGTTTAGTCGGGGAAGGCTCTGGAAACACCATATATTTT

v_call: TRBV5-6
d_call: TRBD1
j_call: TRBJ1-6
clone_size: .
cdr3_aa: CASSSQGDYNSPLHF
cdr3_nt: TGTGCCAGCAGCTCTCAGGGGGACTATAATTCACCCCTCCACTTT

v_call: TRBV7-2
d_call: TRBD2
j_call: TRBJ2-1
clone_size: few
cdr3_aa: CASSLNGGLSYNEQFF
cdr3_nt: TGTGCCAGCAGCCTCAACGGGGGGTTGTCCTACAATGAGCAGTTCTTC